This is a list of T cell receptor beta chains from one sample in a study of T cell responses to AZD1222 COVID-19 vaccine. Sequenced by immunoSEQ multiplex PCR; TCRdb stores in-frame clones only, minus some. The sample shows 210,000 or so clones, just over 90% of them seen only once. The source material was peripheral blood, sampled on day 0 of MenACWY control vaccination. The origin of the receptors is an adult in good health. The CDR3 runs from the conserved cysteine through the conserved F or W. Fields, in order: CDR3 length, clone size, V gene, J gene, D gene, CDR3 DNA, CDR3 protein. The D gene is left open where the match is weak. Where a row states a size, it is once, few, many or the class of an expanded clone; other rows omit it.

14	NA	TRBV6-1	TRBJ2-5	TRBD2	TGTGCCAGCAGTGATGGCGGGACTAGCACGTCCCAGTACTTC	CASSDGGTSTSQYF
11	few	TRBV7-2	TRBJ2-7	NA	TGTGCCAGCAGTCTTTCCTACGAGCAGTACTTC	CASSLSYEQYF
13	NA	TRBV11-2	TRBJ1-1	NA	TGTGCCAGCAGCTCACCGGGGGGGCGGCGAGCTTTCTTT	CASSSPGGRRAFF
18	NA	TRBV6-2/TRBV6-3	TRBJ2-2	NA	TGTGCCAGCAGTTACCCTCGGGGGAACCCTATTAACACCGGGGAGCTGTTTTTT	CASSYPRGNPINTGELFF
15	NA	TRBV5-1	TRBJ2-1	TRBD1	TGCGCCAGCAGCTTATGGACAGGGGCTGGGGATGAGCAGTTCTTC	CASSLWTGAGDEQFF
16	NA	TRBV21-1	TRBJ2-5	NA	TGTGCCAGCAGCAAAGTTACTGACAGGGGGCTCGGGACCCAGTACTTC	CASSKVTDRGLGTQYF
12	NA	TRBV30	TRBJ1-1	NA	TGTGCCTGGAGTGCAAGGGGAGGTGAAGCTTTCTTT	CAWSARGGEAFF
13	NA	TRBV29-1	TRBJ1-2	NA	TGCAGCGCCGGGGTAGGCGAGAACTATGGCTACACCTTC	CSAGVGENYGYTF
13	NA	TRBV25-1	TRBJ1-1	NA	TGTGCCAGCCGGTTGCGGATGAACACTGAAGCTTTCTTT	CASRLRMNTEAFF
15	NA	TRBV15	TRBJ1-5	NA	TGTGCCACCAGCAGAGGGGCCCCTGGGAACCAGCCCCAGCATTTT	CATSRGAPGNQPQHF
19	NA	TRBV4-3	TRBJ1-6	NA	TGCGCCAGCAGCCAAGCCCCCCAGGCGTCGGGCTCCTATAATTCACCCCTCCACTTT	CASSQAPQASGSYNSPLHF
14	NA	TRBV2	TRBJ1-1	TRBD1	TGTGCCAGCAGCGCCGGGACAGGGTGGACTGAAGCTTTCTTT	CASSAGTGWTEAFF
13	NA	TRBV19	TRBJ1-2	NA	TGTGCCAGTAGTTCCGAGTTTCTTAGTAACTACACCTTC	CASSSEFLSNYTF
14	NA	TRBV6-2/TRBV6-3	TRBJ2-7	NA	TGTGCCAGCAGTTACGGGGGTACAAGCTACGAGCAGTACTTC	CASSYGGTSYEQYF
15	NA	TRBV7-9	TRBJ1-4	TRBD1	TGTGCCAGCAGTTTCCCGGGACAGGCGGGGGAAAAACTGTTTTTT	CASSFPGQAGEKLFF
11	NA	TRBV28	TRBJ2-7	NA	TGTGCCAGCAGCTATCGCTACGAGCAGTACTTC	CASSYRYEQYF
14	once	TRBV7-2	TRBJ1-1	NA	TGTGCCAGCAGCTTAGGTCGTGGGAACACTGAAGCTTTCTTT	CASSLGRGNTEAFF
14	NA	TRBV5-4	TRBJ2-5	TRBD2	TGTGCCAGCAGCCTCGGGACTAGGGGTGAGACCCAGTACTTC	CASSLGTRGETQYF
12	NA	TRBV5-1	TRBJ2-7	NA	TGCGCCAGCAGCTCCGAACTCTACGAGCAGTACTTC	CASSSELYEQYF
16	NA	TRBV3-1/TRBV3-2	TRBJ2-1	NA	TGTGCCAGCAGCCAAGACTTAGGGATCATTTTGAATGAGCAGTTCTTC	CASSQDLGIILNEQFF
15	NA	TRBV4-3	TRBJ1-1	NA	TGCGCCAGCAGCCCCGGGGTGGTGGGGAACACTGAAGCTTTCTTT	CASSPGVVGNTEAFF
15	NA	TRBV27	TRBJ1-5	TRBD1	TGTGCCAGCAGTGCGGGACAGGGGTGGTCCCAGCCCCAGCATTTT	CASSAGQGWSQPQHF
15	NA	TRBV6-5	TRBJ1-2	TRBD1	TGTGCCAGCAGTTACTCGAGAGGGGGCAACTATGGCTACACCTTC	CASSYSRGGNYGYTF
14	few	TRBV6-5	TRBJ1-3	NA	TGTGCCAGCCGATCGGGGATCTTGGGAAACACCATATATTTT	CASRSGILGNTIYF
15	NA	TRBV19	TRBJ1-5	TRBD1	TGTGCCAGTAGGTTGACAGGGGGCGGCAATCAGCCCCAGCATTTT	CASRLTGGGNQPQHF
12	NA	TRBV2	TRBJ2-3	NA	TGTGCCAGCAGGAAGGGGACAGATACGCAGTATTTT	CASRKGTDTQYF
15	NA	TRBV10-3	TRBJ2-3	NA	TGTGCCATCAGTGAGTCCGGTCCCCGGGGAGATACGCAGTATTTT	CAISESGPRGDTQYF
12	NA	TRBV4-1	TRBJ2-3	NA	TGCGCCAGCAGCCAAAATGCAGATACGCAGTATTTT	CASSQNADTQYF
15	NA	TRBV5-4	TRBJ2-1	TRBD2	TGTGCCAGCAGCTATCTAGCGGGTATCTACAATGAGCAGTTCTTC	CASSYLAGIYNEQFF
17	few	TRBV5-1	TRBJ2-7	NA	TGCGCCAGCAGCTTGGCGGCTTCGGGGGACAGCAACTACGAGCAGTACTTC	CASSLAASGDSNYEQYF
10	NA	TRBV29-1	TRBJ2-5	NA	TGCAGCGTCCACGGGGAGACCCAGTACTTC	CSVHGETQYF
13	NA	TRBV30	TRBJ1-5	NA	TGTGCCTGGAGTGTACAGCCCAATCAGCCCCAGCATTTT	CAWSVQPNQPQHF
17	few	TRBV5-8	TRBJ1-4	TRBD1	TGTGCCAGCAGCTCACCGGGACAGGGGGCAACTAATGAAAAACTGTTTTTT	CASSSPGQGATNEKLFF
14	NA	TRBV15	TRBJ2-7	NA	TGTGCCACCAGCAGAGACAGGGCCACCTACGAGCAGTACTTC	CATSRDRATYEQYF
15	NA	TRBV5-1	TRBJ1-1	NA	TGCGCCAGCAGCTCAGACAGATTGATGAACACTGAAGCTTTCTTT	CASSSDRLMNTEAFF
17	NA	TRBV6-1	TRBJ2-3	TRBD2	TGTGCCAGCAGTGAGGCCCGGCTAGCGGGGGGCACAGATACGCAGTATTTT	CASSEARLAGGTDTQYF
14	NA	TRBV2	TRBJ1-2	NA	TGTGCCAGCAGTGAAGGCGGAACTGGCTATGGCTACACCTTC	CASSEGGTGYGYTF
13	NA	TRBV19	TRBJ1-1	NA	TGTGCCAGTAGAGACTCAGGGTACACTGAAGCTTTCTTT	CASRDSGYTEAFF
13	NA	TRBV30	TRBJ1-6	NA	TGTGCCTGGAGTGTACAGGGCCCCCCGTTGCTCCACTTT	CAWSVQGPPLLHF
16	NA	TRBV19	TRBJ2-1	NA	TGTGCCAGTAGTACTAGTTGGGGGACGGCTTTGAATGAGCAGTTCTTC	CASSTSWGTALNEQFF
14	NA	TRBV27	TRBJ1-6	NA	TGTGCCAGCAGTTTATGGGGGGCGGATTCACCCCTCCACTTT	CASSLWGADSPLHF
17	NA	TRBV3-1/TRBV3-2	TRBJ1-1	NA	TGTGCCAGCAGCCAAGAAAGGCTATCGGCGGTACGGGGGCGGGCTTTCTTT	CASSQERLSAVRGRAFF
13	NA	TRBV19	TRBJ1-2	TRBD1	TGTGCCAGTACCCCAGGGGGCTACTATGGCTACACCTTC	CASTPGGYYGYTF
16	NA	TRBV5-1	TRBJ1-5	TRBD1	TGCGCCAGCAGCCCCGGACAGGGGGCGCGTGCTCAGCCCCAGCATTTT	CASSPGQGARAQPQHF
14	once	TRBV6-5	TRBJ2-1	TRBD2	TGTGCCAGCAGCCACGGCGGGACTAGCAATGAGCAGTTCTTC	CASSHGGTSNEQFF
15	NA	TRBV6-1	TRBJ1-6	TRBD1	TGTGCCAGCAGTGATCCACAGGGGGGAAATTCACCCCTCCACTTT	CASSDPQGGNSPLHF
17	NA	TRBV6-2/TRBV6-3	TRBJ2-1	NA	TGTGCCAGCAGTTCCTTCCGGGCCCGAAGCTCCTACAATGAGCAGTTCTTC	CASSSFRARSSYNEQFF
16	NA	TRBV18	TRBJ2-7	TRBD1	TGTGCCAGCTCTGCTCCATTGGGACAGGGTACCTACGAGCAGTACTTC	CASSAPLGQGTYEQYF
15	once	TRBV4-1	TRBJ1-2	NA	TGCGCCAGCAGCCTCGGACAGAATATAAACTATGGCTACACCTTC	CASSLGQNINYGYTF
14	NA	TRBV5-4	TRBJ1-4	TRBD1	TGTGCCAGCAGCTCCGGGACAGCATCGGAAAAACTGTTTTTT	CASSSGTASEKLFF
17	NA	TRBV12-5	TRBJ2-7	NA	TGTGCTCCCAATACCCGGCGGCCTTACAGGAGCTCCTACGAGCAGTACTTC	CAPNTRRPYRSSYEQYF
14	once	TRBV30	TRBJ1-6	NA	TGTGCCTGGAGGGGGGGGGCGGATAATTCACCCCTCCACTTT	CAWRGGADNSPLHF
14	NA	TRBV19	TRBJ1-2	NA	TGTGCCAGTAGTGCCCCGGCGGGTTACTATGGCTACACCTTC	CASSAPAGYYGYTF
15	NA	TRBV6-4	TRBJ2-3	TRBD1	TGTGCCAGCAGTGACGGGCAGGGGGCAACAGATACGCAGTATTTT	CASSDGQGATDTQYF
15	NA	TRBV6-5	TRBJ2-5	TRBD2	TGTGCCAGCAGTCCCGTTAGCGGGGGCGGAGAGACCCAGTACTTC	CASSPVSGGGETQYF
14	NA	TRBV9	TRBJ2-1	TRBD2	TGTGCCAGCAGCGACCGGGGACTAAACAATGAGCAGTTCTTC	CASSDRGLNNEQFF